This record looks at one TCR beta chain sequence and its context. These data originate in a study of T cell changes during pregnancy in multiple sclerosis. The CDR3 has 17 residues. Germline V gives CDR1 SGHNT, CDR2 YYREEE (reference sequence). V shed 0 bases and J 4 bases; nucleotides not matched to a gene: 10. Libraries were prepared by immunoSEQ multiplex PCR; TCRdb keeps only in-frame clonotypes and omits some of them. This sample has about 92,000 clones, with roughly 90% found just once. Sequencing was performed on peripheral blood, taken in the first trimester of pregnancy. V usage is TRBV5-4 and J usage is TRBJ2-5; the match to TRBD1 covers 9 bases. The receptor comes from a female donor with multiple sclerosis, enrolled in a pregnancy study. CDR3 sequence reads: CASSLVGVQGAGETQYF. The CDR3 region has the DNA TGTGCCAGCAGCTTGGTGGGAGTACAGGGGGCGGGAGAGACCCAGTACTTC.